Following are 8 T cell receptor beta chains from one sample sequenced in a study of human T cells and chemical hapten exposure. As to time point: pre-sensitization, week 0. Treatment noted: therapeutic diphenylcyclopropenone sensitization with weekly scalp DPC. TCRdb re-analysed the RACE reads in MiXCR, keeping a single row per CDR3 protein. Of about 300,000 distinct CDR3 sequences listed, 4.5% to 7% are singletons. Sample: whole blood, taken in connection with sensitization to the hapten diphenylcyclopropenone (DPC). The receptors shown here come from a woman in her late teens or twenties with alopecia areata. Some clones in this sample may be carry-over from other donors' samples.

DNA for the CDR3: TGTGCCAGCAGCGCCGGGCCAGGGCCCTCCTACGAGCAGTACTTC. It is translated as CASSAGPGPSYEQYF. V and J are TRBV9 and TRBJ2-7; perhaps TRBD1 as D (5 bases). V lost 3 bases to trimming and J lost 0 bases, with 13 bases between them. Germline V CDR1 and CDR2: SGDLS, YYNGEE. This CDR3 is built from 15 residues.

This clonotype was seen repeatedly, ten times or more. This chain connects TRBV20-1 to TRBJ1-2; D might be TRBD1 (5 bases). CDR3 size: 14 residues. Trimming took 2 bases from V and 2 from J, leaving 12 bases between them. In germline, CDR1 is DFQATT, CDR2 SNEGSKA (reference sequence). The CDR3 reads CSARSQGGNYGYTF. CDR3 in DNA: TGCAGTGCTAGATCTCAGGGCGGCAACTATGGCTACACCTTC.

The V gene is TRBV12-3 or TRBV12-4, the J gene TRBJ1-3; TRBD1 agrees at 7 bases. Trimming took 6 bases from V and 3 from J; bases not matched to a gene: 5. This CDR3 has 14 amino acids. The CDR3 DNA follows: TGTGCCAGCAGACTCGGGACAGATGGAAACACCATATATTTT. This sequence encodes CASRLGTDGNTIYF.

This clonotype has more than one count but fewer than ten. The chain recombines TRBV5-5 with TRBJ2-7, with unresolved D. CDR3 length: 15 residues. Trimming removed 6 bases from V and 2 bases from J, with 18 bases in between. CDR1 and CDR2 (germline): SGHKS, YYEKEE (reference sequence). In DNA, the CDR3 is TGTGCCAGCAATCCCAAACCCCAGGTAACCTACGAGCAGTACTTC. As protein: CASNPKPQVTYEQYF.

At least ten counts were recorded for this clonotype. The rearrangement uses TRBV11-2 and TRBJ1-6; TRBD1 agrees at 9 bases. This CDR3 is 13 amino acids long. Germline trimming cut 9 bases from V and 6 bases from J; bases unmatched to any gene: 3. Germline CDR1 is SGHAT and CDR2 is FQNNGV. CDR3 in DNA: TGTGCCAGTTCGACAGGGGGTAATTCACCCCTCCACTTT. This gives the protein CASSTGGNSPLHF.

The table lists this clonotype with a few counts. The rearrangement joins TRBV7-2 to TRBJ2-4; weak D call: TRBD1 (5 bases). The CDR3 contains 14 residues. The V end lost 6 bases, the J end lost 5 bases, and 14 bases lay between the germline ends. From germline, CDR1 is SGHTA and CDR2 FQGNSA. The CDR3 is CASSYDRNQNIQYF. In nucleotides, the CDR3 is TGTGCCAGCAGTTACGACAGAAACCAAAACATTCAGTACTTC.

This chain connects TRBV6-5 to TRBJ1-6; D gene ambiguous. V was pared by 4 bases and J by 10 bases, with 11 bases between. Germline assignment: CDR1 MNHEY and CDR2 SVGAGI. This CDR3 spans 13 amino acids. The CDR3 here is CASSSEEESPLHF. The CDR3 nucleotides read TGTGCCAGCAGTTCTGAAGAAGAATCACCCCTCCACTTT.

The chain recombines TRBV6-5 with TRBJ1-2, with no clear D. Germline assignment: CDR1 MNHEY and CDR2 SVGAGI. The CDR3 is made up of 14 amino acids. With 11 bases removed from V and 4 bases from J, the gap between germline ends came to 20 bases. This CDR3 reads CAVSPGTSFYGYTF. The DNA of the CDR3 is TGTGCCGTTTCCCCGGGAACCTCTTTCTATGGCTACACCTTC.